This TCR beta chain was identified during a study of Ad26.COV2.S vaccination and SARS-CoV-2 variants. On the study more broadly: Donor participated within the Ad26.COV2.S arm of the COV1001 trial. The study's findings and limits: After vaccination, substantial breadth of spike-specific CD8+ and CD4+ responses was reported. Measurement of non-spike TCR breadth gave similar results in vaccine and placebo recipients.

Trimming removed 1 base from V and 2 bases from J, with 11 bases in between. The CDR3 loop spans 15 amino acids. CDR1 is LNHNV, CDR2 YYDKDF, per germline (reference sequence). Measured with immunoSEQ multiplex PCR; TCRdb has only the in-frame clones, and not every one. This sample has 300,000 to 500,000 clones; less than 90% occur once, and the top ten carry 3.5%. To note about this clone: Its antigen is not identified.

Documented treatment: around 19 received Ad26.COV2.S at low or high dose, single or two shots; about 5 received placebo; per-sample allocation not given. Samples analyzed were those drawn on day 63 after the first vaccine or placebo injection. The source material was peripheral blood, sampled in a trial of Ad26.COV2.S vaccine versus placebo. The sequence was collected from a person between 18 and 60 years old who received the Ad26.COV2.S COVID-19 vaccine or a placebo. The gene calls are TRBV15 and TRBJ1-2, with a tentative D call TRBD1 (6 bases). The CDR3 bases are TGTGCCACCAGCAGAGGTGCGGGGGCCAACTATGGCTACACCTTC. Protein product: CATSRGAGANYGYTF.